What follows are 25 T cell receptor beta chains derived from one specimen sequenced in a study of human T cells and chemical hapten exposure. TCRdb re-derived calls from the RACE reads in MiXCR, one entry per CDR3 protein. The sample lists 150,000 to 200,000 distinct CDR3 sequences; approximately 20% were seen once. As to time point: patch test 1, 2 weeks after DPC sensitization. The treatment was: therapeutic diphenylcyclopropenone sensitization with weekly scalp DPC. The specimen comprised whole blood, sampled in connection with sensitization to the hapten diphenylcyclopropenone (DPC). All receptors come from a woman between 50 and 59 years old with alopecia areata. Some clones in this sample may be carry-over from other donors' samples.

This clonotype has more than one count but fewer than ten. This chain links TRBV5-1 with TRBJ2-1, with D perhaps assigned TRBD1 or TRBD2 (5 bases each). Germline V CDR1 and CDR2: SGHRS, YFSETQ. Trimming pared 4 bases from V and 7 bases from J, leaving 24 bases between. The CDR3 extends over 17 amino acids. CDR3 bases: TGCGCCAGCAGCCTGCGTCCCGGGACGACGACAAGAAATGAGCAGTTCTTC. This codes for CASSLRPGTTTRNEQFF.

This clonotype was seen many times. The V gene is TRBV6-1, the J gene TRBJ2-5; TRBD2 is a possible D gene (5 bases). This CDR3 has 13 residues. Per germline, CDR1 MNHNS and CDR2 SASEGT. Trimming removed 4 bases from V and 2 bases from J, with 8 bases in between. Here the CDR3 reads CASSAGVQETQYF. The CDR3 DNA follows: TGTGCCAGCAGTGCCGGGGTACAAGAGACCCAGTACTTC.

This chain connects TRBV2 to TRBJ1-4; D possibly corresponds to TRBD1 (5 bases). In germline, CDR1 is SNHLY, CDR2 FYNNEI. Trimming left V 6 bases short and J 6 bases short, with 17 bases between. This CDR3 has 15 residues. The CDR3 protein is CASSDTGLRDEKLFF. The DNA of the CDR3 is TGTGCCAGCAGCGATACGGGGCTGAGGGATGAAAAACTGTTTTTT.

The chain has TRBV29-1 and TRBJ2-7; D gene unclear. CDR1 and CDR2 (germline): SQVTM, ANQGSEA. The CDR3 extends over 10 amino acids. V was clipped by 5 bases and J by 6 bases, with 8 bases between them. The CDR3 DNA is TGCAGCGTTCACATCGGCGAGCAGTACTTC. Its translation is CSVHIGEQYF.

The CDR3 DNA sequence: TGTGCCAGCAGCCAGAACGGGCAAGAGACCCAGTACTTC. Residues: CASSQNGQETQYF. This sequence joins TRBV5-5 and TRBJ2-5; the D is unclear. CDR3 length equals 13 residues. Trimming took 4 bases from V and 2 from J, leaving 9 bases between them. The germline gives CDR1 SGHKS, CDR2 YYEKEE (reference sequence).

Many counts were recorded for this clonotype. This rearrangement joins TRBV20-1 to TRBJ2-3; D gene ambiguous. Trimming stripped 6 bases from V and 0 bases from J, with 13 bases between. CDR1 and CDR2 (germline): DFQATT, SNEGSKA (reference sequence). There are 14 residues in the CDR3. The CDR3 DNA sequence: TGCAGTGCCTCAGGAACCAGGAGCACAGATACGCAGTATTTT. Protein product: CSASGTRSTDTQYF.

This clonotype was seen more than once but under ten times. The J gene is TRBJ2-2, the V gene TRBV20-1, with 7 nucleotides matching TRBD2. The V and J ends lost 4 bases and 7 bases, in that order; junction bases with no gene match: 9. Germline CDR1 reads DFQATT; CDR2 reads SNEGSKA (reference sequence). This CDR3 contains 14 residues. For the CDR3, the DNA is TGCAGTGCTAATCGCGGGAGAGAGAACGGGGAGCTGTTTTTT. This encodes CSANRGRENGELFF.

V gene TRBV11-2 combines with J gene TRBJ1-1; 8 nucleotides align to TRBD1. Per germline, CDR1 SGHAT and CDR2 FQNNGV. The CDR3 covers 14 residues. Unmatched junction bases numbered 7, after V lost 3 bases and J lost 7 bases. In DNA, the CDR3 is TGTGCCAGCAGCTTCATACAGGGGGTTGGTGAAGCTTTCTTT. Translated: CASSFIQGVGEAFF.

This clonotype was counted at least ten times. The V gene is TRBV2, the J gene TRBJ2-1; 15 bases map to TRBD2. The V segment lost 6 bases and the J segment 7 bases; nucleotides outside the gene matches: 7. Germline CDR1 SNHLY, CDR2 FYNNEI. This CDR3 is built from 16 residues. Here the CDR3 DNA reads TGTGCCAGCAGGGTAGGACTAGCGGGAGGGCTAAATGAGCAGTTCTTC. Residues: CASRVGLAGGLNEQFF.

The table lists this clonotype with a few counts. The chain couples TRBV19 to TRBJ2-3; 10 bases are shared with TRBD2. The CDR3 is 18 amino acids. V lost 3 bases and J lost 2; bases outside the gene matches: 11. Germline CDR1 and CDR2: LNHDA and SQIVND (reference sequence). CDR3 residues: CASSISGASGSVTDTQYF. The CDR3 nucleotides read TGTGCCAGTAGTATCTCGGGGGCTAGCGGGAGCGTCACAGATACGCAGTATTTT. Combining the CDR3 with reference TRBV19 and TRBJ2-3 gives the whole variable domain DGGITQSPKYLFRKEGQNVTLSCEQNLNHDAMYWYRQDPGQGLRLIYYSQIVNDFQKGDIAEGYSVSREKKESFPLTVTSAQKNPTAFYLCASSISGASGSVTDTQYFGPGTRLTVL.

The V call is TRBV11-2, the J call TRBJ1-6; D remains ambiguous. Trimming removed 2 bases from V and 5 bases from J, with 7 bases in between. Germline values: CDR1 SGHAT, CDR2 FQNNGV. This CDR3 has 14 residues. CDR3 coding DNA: TGTGCCAGCAGCTTAAGTCCTAATAATTCACCCCTCCACTTT. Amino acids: CASSLSPNNSPLHF.

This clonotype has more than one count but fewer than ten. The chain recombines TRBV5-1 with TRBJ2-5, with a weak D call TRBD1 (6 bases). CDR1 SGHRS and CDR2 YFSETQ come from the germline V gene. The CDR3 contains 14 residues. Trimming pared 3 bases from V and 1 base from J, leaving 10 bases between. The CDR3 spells CASSWGRGQETQYF. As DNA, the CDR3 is TGCGCCAGCAGCTGGGGCAGGGGCCAAGAGACCCAGTACTTC.

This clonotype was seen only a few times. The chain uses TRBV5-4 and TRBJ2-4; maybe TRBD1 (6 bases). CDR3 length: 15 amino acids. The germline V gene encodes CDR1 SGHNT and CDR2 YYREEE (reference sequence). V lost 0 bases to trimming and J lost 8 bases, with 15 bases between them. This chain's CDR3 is CASSLAGQGQHIQYF. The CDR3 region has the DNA TGTGCCAGCAGCTTGGCCGGCCAGGGGCAGCACATTCAGTACTTC.

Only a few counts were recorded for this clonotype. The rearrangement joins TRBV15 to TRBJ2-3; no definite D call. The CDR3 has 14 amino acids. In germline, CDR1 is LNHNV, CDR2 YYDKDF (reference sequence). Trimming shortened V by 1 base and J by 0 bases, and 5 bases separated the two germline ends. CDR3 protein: CATSRVHSTDTQYF. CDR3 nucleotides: TGTGCCACCAGCAGAGTGCACAGCACAGATACGCAGTATTTT.

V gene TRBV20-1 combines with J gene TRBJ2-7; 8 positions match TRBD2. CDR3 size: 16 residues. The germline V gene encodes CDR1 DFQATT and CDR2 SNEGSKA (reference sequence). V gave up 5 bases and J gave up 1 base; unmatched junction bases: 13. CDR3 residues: CSALSWVAGGSYEQYF. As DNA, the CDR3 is TGCAGTGCTCTGTCCTGGGTGGCGGGAGGTTCCTACGAGCAGTACTTC.

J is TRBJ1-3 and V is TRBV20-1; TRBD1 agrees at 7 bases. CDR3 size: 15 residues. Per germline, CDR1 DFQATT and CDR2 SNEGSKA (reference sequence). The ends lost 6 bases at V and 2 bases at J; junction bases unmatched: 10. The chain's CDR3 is CSAGITGVTGNTIYF. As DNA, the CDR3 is TGCAGTGCCGGAATCACAGGGGTTACTGGAAACACCATATATTTT.

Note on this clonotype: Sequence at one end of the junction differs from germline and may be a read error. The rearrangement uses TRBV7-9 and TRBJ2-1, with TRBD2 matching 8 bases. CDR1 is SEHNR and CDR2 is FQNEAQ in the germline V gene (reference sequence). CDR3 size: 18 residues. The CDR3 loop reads CASSVAFSGISSYNEQFF. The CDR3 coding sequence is TGTGCCAGCAGCGTAGCCTTTAGCGGGATAAGCTCCTACAATGAGCAGTTCTTC.

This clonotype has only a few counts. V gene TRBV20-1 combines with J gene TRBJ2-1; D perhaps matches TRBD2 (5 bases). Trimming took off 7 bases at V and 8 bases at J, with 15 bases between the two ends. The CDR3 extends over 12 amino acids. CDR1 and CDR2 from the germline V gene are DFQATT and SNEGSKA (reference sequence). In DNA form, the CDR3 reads TGCAGTGGGGGAAGGGAGTGGTATGAGCAGTTCTTC. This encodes CSGGREWYEQFF.

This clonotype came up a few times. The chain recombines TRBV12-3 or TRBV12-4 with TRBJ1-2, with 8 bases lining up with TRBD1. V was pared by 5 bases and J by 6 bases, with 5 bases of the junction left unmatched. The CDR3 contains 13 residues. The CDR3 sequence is CASSRRGRDGYTF. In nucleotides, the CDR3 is TGTGCCAGCAGTCGCAGGGGGCGAGATGGCTACACCTTC.

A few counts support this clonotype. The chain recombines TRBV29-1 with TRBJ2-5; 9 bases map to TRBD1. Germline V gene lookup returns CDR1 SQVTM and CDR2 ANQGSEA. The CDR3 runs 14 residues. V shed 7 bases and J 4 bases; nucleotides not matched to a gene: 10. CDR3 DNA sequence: TGCAGCGCCATGACAGGGGGAAGGGGAGAGACCCAGTACTTC. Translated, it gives CSAMTGGRGETQYF. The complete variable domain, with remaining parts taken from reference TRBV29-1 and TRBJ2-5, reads SAVISQKPSRDICQRGTSLTIQCQVDSQVTMMFWYRQQPGQSLTLIATANQGSEATYESGFVIDKFPISRPNLTFSTLTVSNMSPEDSSIYLCSAMTGGRGETQYFGPGTRLLVL.

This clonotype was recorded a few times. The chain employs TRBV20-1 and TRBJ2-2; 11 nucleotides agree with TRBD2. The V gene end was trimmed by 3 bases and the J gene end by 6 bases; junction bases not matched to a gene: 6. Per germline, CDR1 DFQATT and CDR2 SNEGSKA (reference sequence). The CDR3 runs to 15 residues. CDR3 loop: CSASQLAGAAGELFF. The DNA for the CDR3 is TGCAGTGCTAGCCAACTAGCGGGAGCGGCCGGGGAGCTGTTTTTT.

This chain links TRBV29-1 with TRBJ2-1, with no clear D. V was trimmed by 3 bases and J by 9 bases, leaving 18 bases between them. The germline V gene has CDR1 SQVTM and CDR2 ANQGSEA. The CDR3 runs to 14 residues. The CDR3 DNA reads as TGCAGCGTTGACTGGGGTCGTGTCGACGGTGAGCAGTTCTTC. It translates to CSVDWGRVDGEQFF.

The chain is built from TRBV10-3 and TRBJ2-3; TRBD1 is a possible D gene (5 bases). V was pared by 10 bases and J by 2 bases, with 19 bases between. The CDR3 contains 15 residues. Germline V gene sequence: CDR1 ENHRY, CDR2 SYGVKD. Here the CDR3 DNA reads TGTGCCACCTCAAACCAGGGAACTGACACAGATACGCAGTATTTT. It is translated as CATSNQGTDTDTQYF.

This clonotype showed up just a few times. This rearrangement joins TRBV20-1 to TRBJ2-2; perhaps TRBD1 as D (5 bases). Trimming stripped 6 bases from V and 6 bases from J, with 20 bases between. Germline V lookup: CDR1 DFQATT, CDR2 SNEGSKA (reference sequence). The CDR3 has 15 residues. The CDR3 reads CSAPSPSGQAGELFF. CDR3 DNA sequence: TGCAGTGCGCCGTCCCCCTCAGGGCAGGCCGGGGAGCTGTTTTTT.

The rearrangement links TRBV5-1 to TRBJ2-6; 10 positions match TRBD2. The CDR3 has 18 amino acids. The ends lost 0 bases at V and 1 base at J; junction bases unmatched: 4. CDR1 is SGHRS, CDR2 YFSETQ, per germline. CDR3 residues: CASSLAPSGSSGANVLTF. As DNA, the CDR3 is TGCGCCAGCAGCTTGGCCCCTAGCGGGAGTTCTGGGGCCAACGTCCTGACTTTC.